Listed here are 25 T cell receptor beta chains from one sample, sequenced in a study of blood T cell repertoires in COVID-19 (dated by TCRdb to 2019 to 2021). The method was the immunoSEQ multiplex PCR assay. The source is immuneACCESS, and TCRdb retained only in-frame sequences with V and J called. Part of the clones is not carried over; for the studies checked, unresolved V genes explain less than half of this, and the remainder is unexplained. The sample table records about 100,000 clones; around four fifths of these occur just once. The top ten constitute about 12% of the sample. The sample consisted of peripheral blood. These TCRs come from a woman in her seventies with acute or convalescent COVID-19.

This chain joins TRBV7-8 and TRBJ2-5; TRBD2 agrees at 12 bases. J lost 5 bases, V lost 4 bases, and 8 bases had no gene match. CDR1 is SGHVS and CDR2 is FQNEAQ in the germline V gene. The CDR3 totals 16 residues. CDR3 coding DNA: TGTGCCAGCAGCTCTCGACTAGCGGGGGTTGGGGAGACCCAGTACTTC. Protein product: CASSSRLAGVGETQYF.

The V and J genes are TRBV6-5 and TRBJ2-5; TRBD1 agrees at 7 bases. Germline CDR1 reads MNHEY; CDR2 reads SVGAGI. The CDR3 extends over 14 amino acids. The V segment lost 4 bases and the J segment 5 bases; nucleotides outside the gene matches: 7. This CDR3 reads CASSSAGGGETQYF. CDR3 coding DNA: TGTGCCAGCAGTTCGGCAGGGGGTGGCGAGACCCAGTACTTC.

V is TRBV7-6 and J is TRBJ1-2, with a tentative D call TRBD1 (5 bases). Trimming pared 1 base from V and 8 bases from J, leaving 8 bases between. The length of the CDR3 is 12 residues. The V gene's germline CDR1 is SGHVS and CDR2 FNYEAQ. The CDR3 protein is CASSLERGGYTF. In DNA form, the CDR3 reads TGTGCCAGCAGCTTAGAAAGGGGCGGCTACACCTTC.

This clone was observed at least ten times. The rearrangement links TRBV5-8 to TRBJ2-2; 7 nucleotides match TRBD1. The CDR3 runs 15 residues. Trimming cost V 4 bases and J 5 bases; bases outside gene matches: 8. In germline, CDR1 is SGHTS, CDR2 YDEGEE. CDR3 coding DNA: TGTGCCAGCAGCCAACGGGCAGGGGGTACCGGGGAGCTGTTTTTT. Translation gives CASSQRAGGTGELFF. The variable domain in full, with the rest retrieved from reference TRBV5-8 and TRBJ2-2, is EAGVTQSPTHLIKTRGQQATLRCSPISGHTSVYWYQQALGLGLQFLLWYDEGEERNRGNFPPRFSGRQFPNYSSELNVNALELEDSALYLCASSQRAGGTGELFFGEGSRLTVL.

The CDR3 reads CASSQGTGPNTEAFF. CDR3 nucleotide sequence: TGCGCCAGCAGCCAAGGGACAGGGCCGAACACTGAAGCTTTCTTT. This chain links TRBV5-1 with TRBJ1-1; 9 bases align to TRBD1. CDR3 length: 15 amino acids. Trimming cost V 4 bases and J 1 base; bases outside gene matches: 5. Germline V gene data show CDR1 as SGHRS and CDR2 as YFSETQ.

The J gene is TRBJ2-3, the V gene TRBV3-1 (or the pseudogene TRBV3-2); D gene uncertain. From germline, CDR1 is LGHDT and CDR2 YNNKEL (reference sequence). The CDR3 spans 15 residues. The ends were cut back, 0 bases at V and 2 bases at J, with 9 bases in the middle. The CDR3 is CASSQDLGFTDTQYF. CDR3 sequence (DNA): TGTGCCAGCAGCCAAGACCTAGGATTCACAGATACGCAGTATTTT.

This clone was detected a few times. V usage is TRBV30 and J usage is TRBJ2-2; possible D gene TRBD2, 6 bases. In germline, CDR1 is GTSNPN, CDR2 SVGIG (reference sequence). This CDR3 comprises 15 residues. Trimming removed 8 bases at V and 2 bases at J, with 18 bases between. CDR3 residues: CAPTGRHLNTGELFF. The CDR3, as DNA: TGTGCCCCCACGGGGAGGCATTTAAACACCGGGGAGCTGTTTTTT.

In this sample, this clone turned up once. This specimen includes other DNA sequences encoding the same CDR3. J is TRBJ1-1 and V is TRBV2; TRBD1 might be the D (6 bases). The CDR3 has 14 amino acids. The V end was cut by 5 bases, the J end by 1 base, with 11 bases between. Germline assignment: CDR1 SNHLY and CDR2 FYNNEI. The CDR3 DNA reads TGTGCCAGCAGTCTTGACAGGACGAACACTGAAGCTTTCTTT. Protein product: CASSLDRTNTEAFF. Drawing the rest from reference TRBV2 and TRBJ1-1, the complete variable domain is EPEVTQTPSHQVTQMGQEVILRCVPISNHLYFYWYRQILGQKVEFLVSFYNNEISEKSEIFDDQFSVERPDGSNFTLKIRSTKLEDSAMYFCASSLDRTNTEAFFGQGTRLTVV.

The chain joins TRBV19 to TRBJ1-5; TRBD1 aligns across 7 bases. This CDR3 is built from 14 residues. Germline-derived CDR1 and CDR2 are LNHDA and SQIVND (reference sequence). J was trimmed by 6 bases and V by 6 bases; bases with no gene match: 8. CDR3 nucleotides: TGTGCCAGTAGAACAGGGGAAGGGAGTCAGCCCCAGCATTTT. It is translated as CASRTGEGSQPQHF.

This clone was counted a few times. The genes are TRBV7-9 and TRBJ1-2; tentatively, D is TRBD1 (5 bases). CDR1 and CDR2 from the germline V gene are SEHNR and FQNEAQ (reference sequence). The CDR3 is made up of 18 amino acids. V was trimmed by 1 base and J by 10 bases, leaving 28 bases between them. DNA of the CDR3: TGTGCCAGCAGCTTAGAAGTTGGTGGGAGGACAAGCATGGTGGACTACACCTTC. This gives the protein CASSLEVGGRTSMVDYTF.

The genes are TRBV3-1 (or the pseudogene TRBV3-2) and TRBJ1-6; 7 positions agree with TRBD1. J was trimmed by 4 bases and V by 4 bases; bases with no gene match: 16. Germline CDR1 LGHDT, CDR2 YNNKEL (reference sequence). The CDR3 runs to 19 residues. The CDR3 region has the DNA TGTGCCAGCAGCCCAATTCAAGGACAGGCCATCAGGTATAATTCACCCCTCCACTTT. Protein: CASSPIQGQAIRYNSPLHF.

The CDR3 protein is CASSLEQAVNTEAFF. As DNA, the CDR3 is TGCGCCAGCAGCTTGGAACAGGCTGTGAACACTGAAGCTTTCTTT. This chain joins TRBV5-1 and TRBJ1-1; D is perhaps TRBD1 (5 bases). Per the germline V gene, CDR1 is SGHRS and CDR2 is YFSETQ. The length of the CDR3 is 15 residues. The V end lost 0 bases, the J end lost 0 bases, and 9 bases lay between the germline ends.

The V call is TRBV5-4, the J call TRBJ1-1; D remains unclear. Germline V gene data show CDR1 as SGHNT and CDR2 as YYREEE (reference sequence). This CDR3 has 15 residues. V gave up 4 bases and J gave up 4 bases, with 17 bases separating them. CDR3: CASSPDWGGPTEAFF. CDR3 sequence (DNA): TGTGCCAGCAGCCCGGACTGGGGAGGACCCACTGAAGCTTTCTTT.

This sequence joins TRBV19 and TRBJ2-2; 8 positions agree with TRBD1. J lost 5 bases, V lost 10 bases, and 9 bases had no gene match. CDR3 size: 14 residues. CDR1 is LNHDA, CDR2 SQIVND, per germline (reference sequence). The CDR3 sequence is CAIGGQGRTGELFF. DNA of the CDR3: TGTGCCATCGGCGGACAGGGACGGACCGGGGAGCTGTTTTTT.

The V and J genes are TRBV7-2 and TRBJ2-5; 8 nucleotides align to TRBD2. Germline trimming cut 1 base from V and 2 bases from J; bases unmatched to any gene: 9. Germline V gene sequence: CDR1 SGHTA, CDR2 FQGNSA. The length of the CDR3 is 17 residues. The chain's CDR3 is CASSLESRRGVQETQYF. The CDR3 DNA reads TGTGCCAGCAGCTTAGAGTCGCGGCGGGGGGTTCAAGAGACCCAGTACTTC. Variable domain in full (rest from reference TRBV7-2 and TRBJ2-5): GAGVSQSPSNKVTEKGKDVELRCDPISGHTALYWYRQSLGQGLEFLIYFQGNSAPDKSGLPSDRFSAERTGGSVSTLTIQRTQQEDSAVYLCASSLESRRGVQETQYFGPGTRLLVL.

This clone was detected only a few times. V and J are TRBV21-1 and TRBJ1-5; the table gives TRBD1 as D, unverified against the DNA. TRBV21-1 is a listed pseudogene. CDR3 size: 15 residues. CDR3: CASSVYQVSNQPQHF. The DNA of the CDR3 is TGTGCCAGCAGTGTCTACCAGGTGAGCAATCAGCCCCAGCATTTT.

This clone was counted between two and nine times. This chain joins TRBV27 and TRBJ1-1, with 7 bases that match TRBD1. With V trimmed by 7 bases and J by 8 bases, 10 bases remained unmatched. CDR3 length equals 13 residues. Germline V gives CDR1 MNHEY, CDR2 SMNVEV (reference sequence). The CDR3 region is CASKFRDSSEAFF. The CDR3 nucleotides read TGTGCCAGCAAATTCCGGGACAGTAGCGAAGCTTTCTTT.

V and J are TRBV9 and TRBJ2-5, with TRBD2 as a possible D gene (6 bases). Per the germline V gene, CDR1 is SGDLS and CDR2 is YYNGEE. V was clipped by 0 bases and J by 1 base, with 10 bases between them. This CDR3 is 15 amino acids long. The CDR3 DNA follows: TGTGCCAGCAGCGTAGTGGGGGACTTCCAAGAGACCCAGTACTTC. Its protein product is CASSVVGDFQETQYF.

This chain connects TRBV7-6 to TRBJ1-2; D gene ambiguous. Germline-derived CDR1 and CDR2 are SGHVS and FNYEAQ. The CDR3 has 15 residues. Trimming removed 0 bases at V and 7 bases at J, with 15 bases between. The CDR3 loop is CASSLAVSTSGGYTF. CDR3 DNA sequence: TGTGCCAGCAGCTTAGCGGTGTCTACTTCGGGTGGCTACACCTTC.

This clone was seen a single time. The V call is TRBV11-2, the J call TRBJ2-3, with D perhaps TRBD2 (7 bases). This CDR3 has 18 amino acids. Germline CDR1 SGHAT, CDR2 FQNNGV. The germline V and J ends were trimmed by 5 bases and 4 bases, with 25 bases remaining between them. The CDR3 coding sequence is TGTGCCAGCAGCGCACGACAATTGAGTTTCGGGGGGCCAGATACGCAGTATTTT. Protein product: CASSARQLSFGGPDTQYF.

As DNA, the CDR3 is TGTGCCAGCAACGGACAGGGGATAACTGAAGCTTTCTTT. Residues: CASNGQGITEAFF. The gene calls are TRBV2 and TRBJ1-1; 9 nucleotides match TRBD1. This CDR3 is 13 amino acids long. V gave up 7 bases and J gave up 5 bases; unmatched junction bases: 5. CDR1 is SNHLY, CDR2 FYNNEI, per germline.

This clone has just a few counts. The rearrangement joins TRBV19 to TRBJ1-1; no clear D. This CDR3 spans 13 amino acids. V was clipped by 6 bases and J by 4 bases, with 12 bases between them. Germline CDR1 reads LNHDA; CDR2 reads SQIVND (reference sequence). CDR3 DNA sequence: TGTGCCAGTAGCCGTGAACAAATCACTGAAGCTTTCTTT. This translates into CASSREQITEAFF.

This chain uses TRBV29-1 with TRBJ2-7; D possibly corresponds to TRBD1 (6 bases). V lost 7 bases to trimming and J lost 4 bases, with 14 bases between them. Germline V CDR1 and CDR2: SQVTM, ANQGSEA. This CDR3 has 12 amino acids. The CDR3 loop reads CSAGRDTYEQYF. The CDR3 coding sequence is TGCAGCGCCGGTCGGGACACTTACGAGCAGTACTTC.

The V gene is TRBV9, the J gene TRBJ2-7, with 7 bases that match TRBD2. Germline loops: CDR1 SGDLS, CDR2 YYNGEE. Losses at the gene ends were 1 base for V and 13 bases for J; bases not matched to a gene: 35. The CDR3 contains 21 residues. CDR3 nucleotides: TGTGCCAGCAGCGTAACTCTGGCGGGGGAGGGTACGAGCAGAAGGCCCCGTATTGAATACGTC. Protein product: CASSVTLAGEGTSRRPRIEYV.

The V gene is TRBV6-4, the J gene TRBJ2-2, with 8 bases aligning to TRBD2. The CDR3 is 14 amino acids. CDR1 MRHNA and CDR2 SNTAGT come from the germline V gene. Trimming removed 4 bases from V and 7 bases from J; junction bases left unmatched: 5. For the CDR3, the DNA is TGTGCCAGCAGTGCCGTAGCGGGGCGCGGGGAGCTGTTTTTT. This translates into CASSAVAGRGELFF.